This T cell receptor (beta chain) was obtained from a study of blood T cell repertoires in COVID-19. Study context: Italy, Spain and the United States were the sources of the convalescent and acute COVID-19 samples.

This clone showed up just once. During active infection, Seattle patients enrolled and were then monitored through disease. In the original processing: Reference gene primer amplification gave nucleated cell count estimates. TCRdb keeps only in-frame clones here, not all; method: immunoSEQ multiplex PCR. That table supplies the V and J calls and clone size; D and trimming were determined from the DNA. The sample lists fewer than 300,000 clones, approximately 89% seen once, with 2.2% in the top ten. The J segment lost 7 bases and the V segment lost 0 bases, leaving 6 bases of the junction unmatched. The CDR3 is 17 amino acids. Germline CDR1 WSHSY, CDR2 SAAADI.

The sequence derives from a woman younger than 45 with COVID-19, enrolled during active disease. Sequenced sample: peripheral blood. This sequence joins TRBV10-2 and TRBJ1-4; 12 bases line up with TRBD1. This CDR3 is CASSESGTGGFGEKLFF. CDR3 DNA sequence: TGCGCCAGCAGTGAGTCGGGGACAGGGGGCTTCGGTGAAAAACTGTTTTTT.